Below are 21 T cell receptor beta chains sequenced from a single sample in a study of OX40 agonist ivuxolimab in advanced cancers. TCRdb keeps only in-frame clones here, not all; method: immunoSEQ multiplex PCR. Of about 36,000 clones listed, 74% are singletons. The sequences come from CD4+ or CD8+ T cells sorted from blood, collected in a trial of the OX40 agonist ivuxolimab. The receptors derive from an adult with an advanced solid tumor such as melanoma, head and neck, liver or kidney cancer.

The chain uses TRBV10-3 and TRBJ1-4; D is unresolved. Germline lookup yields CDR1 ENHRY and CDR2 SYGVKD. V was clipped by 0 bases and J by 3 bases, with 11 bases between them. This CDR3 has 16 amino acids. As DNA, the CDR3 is TGTGCCATCAGTGAGTCGAGTCCCAGGCCTAATGAAAAACTGTTTTTT. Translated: CAISESSPRPNEKLFF.

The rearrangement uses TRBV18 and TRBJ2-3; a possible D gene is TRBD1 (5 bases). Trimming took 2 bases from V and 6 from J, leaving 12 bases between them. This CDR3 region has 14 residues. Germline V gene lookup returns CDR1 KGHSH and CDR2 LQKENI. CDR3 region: CASSPTGSGDTQYF. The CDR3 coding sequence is TGTGCCAGCTCACCAACAGGATCAGGGGATACGCAGTATTTT.

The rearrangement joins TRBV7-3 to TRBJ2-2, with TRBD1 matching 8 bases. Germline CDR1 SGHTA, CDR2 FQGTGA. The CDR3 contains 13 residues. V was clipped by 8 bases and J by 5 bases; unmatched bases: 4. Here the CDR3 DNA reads TGTGCCAGCCAGGGGGCAGGAACCGGGGAGCTGTTTTTT. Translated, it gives CASQGAGTGELFF.

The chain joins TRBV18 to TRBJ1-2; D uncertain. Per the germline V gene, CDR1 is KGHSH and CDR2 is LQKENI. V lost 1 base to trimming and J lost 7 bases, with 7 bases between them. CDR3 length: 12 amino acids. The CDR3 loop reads CASSPQGGGYTF. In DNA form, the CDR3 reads TGTGCCAGCTCACCACAGGGAGGTGGCTACACCTTC. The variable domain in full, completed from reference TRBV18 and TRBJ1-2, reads NAGVMQNPRHLVRRRGQEARLRCSPMKGHSHVYWYRQLPEEGLKFMVYLQKENIIDESGMPKERFSAEFPKEGPSILRIQQVVRGDSAAYFCASSPQGGGYTFGSGTRLTVV.

The DNA for the CDR3 is TGTGCCAGCAGTGACAGCGGGGCCTACAATGAGCAGTTCTTC. It encodes CASSDSGAYNEQFF. This sequence joins TRBV2 and TRBJ2-1; 7 positions match TRBD2. The CDR3 totals 14 residues. V was pared by 3 bases and J by 2 bases, with 1 base of the junction left unmatched. Germline lookup yields CDR1 SNHLY and CDR2 FYNNEI.

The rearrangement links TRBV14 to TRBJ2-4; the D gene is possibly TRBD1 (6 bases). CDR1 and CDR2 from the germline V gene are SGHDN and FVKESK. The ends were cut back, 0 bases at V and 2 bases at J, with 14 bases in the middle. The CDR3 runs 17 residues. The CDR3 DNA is TGTGCCAGCAGCCAAGAACAGGGCCGCGGGTCCAAAAACATTCAGTACTTC. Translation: CASSQEQGRGSKNIQYF. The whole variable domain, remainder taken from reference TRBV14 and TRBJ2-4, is EAGVTQFPSHSVIEKGQTVTLRCDPISGHDNLYWYRRVMGKEIKFLLHFVKESKQDESGMPNNRFLAERTGGTYSTLKVQPAELEDSGVYFCASSQEQGRGSKNIQYFGAGTRLSVL.

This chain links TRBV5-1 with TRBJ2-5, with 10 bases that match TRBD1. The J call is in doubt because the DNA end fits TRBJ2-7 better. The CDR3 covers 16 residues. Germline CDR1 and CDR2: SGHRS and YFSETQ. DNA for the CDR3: TGCGCCAGCAGCCGCCTCTCCGGGACAGGGGTCCACGAGCAGTACTTC. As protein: CASSRLSGTGVHEQYF.

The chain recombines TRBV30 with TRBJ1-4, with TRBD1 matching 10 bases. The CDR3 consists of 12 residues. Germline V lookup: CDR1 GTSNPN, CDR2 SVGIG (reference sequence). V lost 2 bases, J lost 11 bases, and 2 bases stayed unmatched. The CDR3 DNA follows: TGTGCCTGGAGTCCGGGACAGGGGAAACTGTTTTTT. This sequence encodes CAWSPGQGKLFF.

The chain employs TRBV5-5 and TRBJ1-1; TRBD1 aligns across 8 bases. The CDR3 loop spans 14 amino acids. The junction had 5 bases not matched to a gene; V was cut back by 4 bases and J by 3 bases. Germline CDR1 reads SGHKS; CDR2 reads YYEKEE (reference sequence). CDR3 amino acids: CASSAGQVYTEAFF. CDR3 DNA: TGTGCCAGCAGCGCGGGACAGGTGTACACTGAAGCTTTCTTT.

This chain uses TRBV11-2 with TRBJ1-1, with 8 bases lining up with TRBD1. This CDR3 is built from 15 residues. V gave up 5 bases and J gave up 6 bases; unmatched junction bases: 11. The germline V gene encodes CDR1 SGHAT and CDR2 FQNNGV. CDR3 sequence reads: CASSHSPGTGAEAFF. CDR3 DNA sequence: TGTGCCAGCAGCCACTCACCCGGGACAGGAGCTGAAGCTTTCTTT.

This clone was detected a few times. CDR3 protein: CASSYLTGASYEQYF. The CDR3 nucleotides read TGTGCCAGCAGTTACTTGACAGGGGCATCCTACGAGCAGTACTTC. The chain employs TRBV6-5 and TRBJ2-7; 8 bases match TRBD1. V was pared by 1 base and J by 1 base, with 3 bases of the junction left unmatched. The CDR3 has 15 residues. Looked up from germline, CDR1 is MNHEY and CDR2 is SVGAGI.

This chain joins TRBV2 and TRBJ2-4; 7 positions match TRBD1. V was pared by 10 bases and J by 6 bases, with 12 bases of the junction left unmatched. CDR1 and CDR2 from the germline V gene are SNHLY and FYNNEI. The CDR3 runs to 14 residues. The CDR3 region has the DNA TGTGCCATTTCGGACGAGGGGGCCGCAAACATTCAGTACTTC. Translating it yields CAISDEGAANIQYF.

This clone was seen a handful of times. This CDR3 is CASSISGTSVSYEQYF. The CDR3 nucleotides read TGTGCCAGTAGTATTTCGGGCACTTCAGTCTCCTACGAGCAGTACTTC. V usage is TRBV19 and J usage is TRBJ2-7, with D unclear. V was cut by 3 bases and J by 0 bases, with 15 bases left in between. Germline V gene sequence: CDR1 LNHDA, CDR2 SQIVND (reference sequence). This CDR3 is built from 16 residues.

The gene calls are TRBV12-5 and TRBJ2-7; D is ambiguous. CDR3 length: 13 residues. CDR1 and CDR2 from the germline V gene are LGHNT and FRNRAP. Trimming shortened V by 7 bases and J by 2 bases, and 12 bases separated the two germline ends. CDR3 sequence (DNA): TGTGCTAGTGCCCTGACGGAAACCTACGAGCAGTACTTC. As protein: CASALTETYEQYF.

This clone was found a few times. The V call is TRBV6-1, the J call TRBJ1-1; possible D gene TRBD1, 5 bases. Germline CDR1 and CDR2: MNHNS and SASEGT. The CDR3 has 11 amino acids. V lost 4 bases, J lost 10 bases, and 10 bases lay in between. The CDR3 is CASSGGRTAFF. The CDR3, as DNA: TGTGCCAGCAGTGGGGGCCGTACAGCTTTCTTT.

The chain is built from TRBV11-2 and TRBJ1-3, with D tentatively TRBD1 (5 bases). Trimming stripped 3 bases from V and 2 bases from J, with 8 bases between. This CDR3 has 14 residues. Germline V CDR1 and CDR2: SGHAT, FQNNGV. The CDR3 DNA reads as TGTGCCAGCAGCTTGAACAGGCCTGGAAACACCATATATTTT. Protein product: CASSLNRPGNTIYF. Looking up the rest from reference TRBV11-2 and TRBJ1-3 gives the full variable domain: EAGVAQSPRYKIIEKRQSVAFWCNPISGHATLYWYQQILGQGPKLLIQFQNNGVVDDSQLPKDRFSAERLKGVDSTLKIQPAKLEDSAVYLCASSLNRPGNTIYFGEGSWLTVV.

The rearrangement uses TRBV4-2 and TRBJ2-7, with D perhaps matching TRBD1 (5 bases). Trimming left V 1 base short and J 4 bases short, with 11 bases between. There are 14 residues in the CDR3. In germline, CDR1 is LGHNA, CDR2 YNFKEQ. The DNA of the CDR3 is TGTGCCAGCAGCCAAGTATCACAGGCATACGAGCAGTACTTC. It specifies CASSQVSQAYEQYF.

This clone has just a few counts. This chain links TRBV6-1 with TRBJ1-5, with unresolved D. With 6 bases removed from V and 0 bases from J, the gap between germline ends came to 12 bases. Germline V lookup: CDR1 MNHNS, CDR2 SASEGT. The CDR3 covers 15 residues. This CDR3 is CASRQTHRSNQPQHF. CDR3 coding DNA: TGTGCCAGCAGACAGACTCACCGTAGCAATCAGCCCCAGCATTTT.

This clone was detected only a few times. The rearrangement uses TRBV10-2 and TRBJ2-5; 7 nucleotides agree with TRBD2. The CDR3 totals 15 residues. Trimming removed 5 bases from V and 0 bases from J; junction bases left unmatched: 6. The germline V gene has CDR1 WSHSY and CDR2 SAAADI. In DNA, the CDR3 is TGCGCCAGCAGTTTTCAGCGGGGAAACCAAGAGACCCAGTACTTC. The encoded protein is CASSFQRGNQETQYF.

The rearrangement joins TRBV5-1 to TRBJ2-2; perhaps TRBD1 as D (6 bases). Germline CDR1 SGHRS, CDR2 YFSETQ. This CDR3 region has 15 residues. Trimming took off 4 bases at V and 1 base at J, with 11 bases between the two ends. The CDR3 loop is CASSPQGLNTGELFF. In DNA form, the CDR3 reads TGCGCCAGCAGCCCACAGGGTTTGAACACCGGGGAGCTGTTTTTT. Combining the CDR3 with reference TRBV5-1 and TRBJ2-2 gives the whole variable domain KAGVTQTPRYLIKTRGQQVTLSCSPISGHRSVSWYQQTPGQGLQFLFEYFSETQRNKGNFPGRFSGRQFSNSRSEMNVSTLELGDSALYLCASSPQGLNTGELFFGEGSRLTVL.

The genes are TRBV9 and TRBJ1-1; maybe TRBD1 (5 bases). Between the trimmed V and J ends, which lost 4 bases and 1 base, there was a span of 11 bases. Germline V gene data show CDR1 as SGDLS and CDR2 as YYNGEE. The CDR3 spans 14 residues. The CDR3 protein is CASSPTGGNTEAFF. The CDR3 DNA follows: TGTGCCAGCAGCCCTACGGGGGGGAACACTGAAGCTTTCTTT.